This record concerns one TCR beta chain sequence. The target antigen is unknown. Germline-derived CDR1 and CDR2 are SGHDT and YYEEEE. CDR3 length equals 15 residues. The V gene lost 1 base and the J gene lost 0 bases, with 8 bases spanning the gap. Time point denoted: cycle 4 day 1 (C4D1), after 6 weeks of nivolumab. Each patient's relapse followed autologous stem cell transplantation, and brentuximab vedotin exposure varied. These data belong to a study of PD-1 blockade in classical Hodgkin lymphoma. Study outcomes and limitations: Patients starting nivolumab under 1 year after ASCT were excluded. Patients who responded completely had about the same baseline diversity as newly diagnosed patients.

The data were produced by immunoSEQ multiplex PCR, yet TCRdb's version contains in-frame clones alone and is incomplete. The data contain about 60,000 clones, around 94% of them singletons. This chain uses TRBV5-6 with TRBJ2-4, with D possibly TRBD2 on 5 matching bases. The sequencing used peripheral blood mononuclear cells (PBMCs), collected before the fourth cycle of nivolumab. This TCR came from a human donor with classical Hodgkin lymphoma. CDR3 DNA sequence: TGTGCCAGCAGCTTGAGAGGGTTAGCCAAAAACATTCAGTACTTC. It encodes CASSLRGLAKNIQYF.